Below, 28 T cell receptor beta chains from the same sample are listed, as sequenced in a study of human T cells and chemical hapten exposure. TCRdb recomputed calls from the RACE reads with MiXCR, one row per CDR3 protein. The sample yields about 380,000 distinct CDR3 sequences, 5.1% seen once. The time point: pre-sensitization, week 0. Described treatment: therapeutic diphenylcyclopropenone sensitization with weekly scalp DPC. The sample consisted of whole blood, taken in connection with sensitization to the hapten diphenylcyclopropenone (DPC). The source of these receptors is a woman aged 50 to 65 with alopecia areata. Some clones in this sample may be carry-over from other donors' samples.

This clonotype was seen more than once but under ten times. The chain joins TRBV29-1 to TRBJ2-7; TRBD1 matches at 8 bases. V trimming: 7 bases; J trimming: 1 base; junction bases outside the gene matches: 3. The CDR3 is 12 amino acids. Germline V gene data show CDR1 as SQVTM and CDR2 as ANQGSEA. The CDR3 loop reads CSARQGSYEQYF. In nucleotides, the CDR3 is TGCAGCGCTAGACAGGGGTCCTACGAGCAGTACTTC.

V and J are TRBV7-8 and TRBJ2-3, with 10 bases matching TRBD2. There are 15 residues in the CDR3. Germline CDR1 reads SGHVS; CDR2 reads FQNEAQ. V lost 5 bases to trimming and J lost 4 bases; unmatched junction nucleotides: 6. CDR3 nucleotide sequence: TGTGCCAGCAGCATCCTAGCGGGAGACGCAGATACGCAGTATTTT. Encoded protein: CASSILAGDADTQYF.

This clonotype occurred many times. The CDR3 protein is CSVKDRKVNTEAFF. For the CDR3, the DNA is TGCAGCGTGAAGGACAGGAAGGTTAACACTGAAGCTTTCTTT. The chain has TRBV29-1 and TRBJ1-1; 7 bases match TRBD1. The CDR3 sequence is 14 residues long. V shed 6 bases and J 2 bases; nucleotides not matched to a gene: 9. Germline V gene sequence: CDR1 SQVTM, CDR2 ANQGSEA.

This clonotype has a count of ten or more. CDR3 sequence (DNA): TGCAGCGCCTATAGCACAGATACGCAGTATTTT. Its translation: CSAYSTDTQYF. This chain connects TRBV29-1 to TRBJ2-3; D is unclear. CDR1 is SQVTM, CDR2 ANQGSEA, per germline. The ends were cut back, 7 bases at V and 0 bases at J, with 5 bases in the middle. CDR3 size: 11 residues.

This clonotype was counted ten times or more. This chain joins TRBV20-1 and TRBJ1-1; the D gene is possibly TRBD1 (5 bases). Germline-derived CDR1 and CDR2 are DFQATT and SNEGSKA (reference sequence). V lost 2 bases and J 5 bases, leaving 9 bases between the germline ends. CDR3 length: 12 amino acids. The CDR3 nucleotides are TGCAGTGCTAGATGGGACGGTACTGAAGCTTTCTTT. This sequence encodes CSARWDGTEAFF.

The sample holds many counts of this clonotype. J is TRBJ1-6 and V is TRBV28; weak D call: TRBD1 (5 bases). V gave up 5 bases and J gave up 5 bases, with 7 bases separating them. Germline-derived CDR1 and CDR2 are MDHEN and SYDVKM. The length of the CDR3 is 13 residues. The CDR3 here is CASSRGNNSPLHF. The CDR3 DNA reads TGTGCCAGCAGTCGGGGGAATAATTCACCCCTCCACTTT.

This clonotype was seen ten or more times. This chain connects TRBV29-1 to TRBJ2-1; 11 bases are a match to TRBD2. The V gene's germline CDR1 is SQVTM and CDR2 ANQGSEA. CDR3 length equals 15 residues. J was trimmed by 9 bases and V by 7 bases; bases with no gene match: 14. DNA of the CDR3: TGCAGCGCCTCAACGAAAACTAGCGGGAGTGGTGAGCAGTTCTTC. Translating it yields CSASTKTSGSGEQFF.

This clonotype was recorded many times. The chain recombines TRBV27 with TRBJ1-5, with a tentative D call TRBD1 (5 bases). Trimming took 6 bases from V and 2 from J, leaving 11 bases between them. This CDR3 spans 14 amino acids. CDR1 MNHEY and CDR2 SMNVEV come from the germline V gene (reference sequence). The CDR3 DNA reads as TGTGCCAGCAGCTTTGGCAGGGGCAATCAGCCCCAGCATTTT. Protein: CASSFGRGNQPQHF.

V and J are TRBV7-2 and TRBJ1-1, with unresolved D. The germline V gene encodes CDR1 SGHTA and CDR2 FQGNSA. The CDR3 is 13 amino acids. Trimming cost V 1 base and J 7 bases, with 10 bases left between them. This CDR3 reads CASSLEVKREAFF. The CDR3 DNA reads as TGTGCCAGCAGCTTAGAGGTGAAGCGTGAAGCTTTCTTT.

Only a few counts were recorded for this clonotype. This sequence joins TRBV7-9 and TRBJ1-1; D is possibly TRBD1 (6 bases). The CDR3 has 15 residues. Trimming took off 4 bases at V and 0 bases at J, with 12 bases between the two ends. Looked up from germline, CDR1 is SEHNR and CDR2 is FQNEAQ (reference sequence). Here the CDR3 reads CASSSDRFMNTEAFF. CDR3 sequence (DNA): TGTGCCAGCAGCTCGGACAGATTCATGAACACTGAAGCTTTCTTT.

Many counts were recorded for this clonotype. The CDR3 DNA follows: TGTGCCAGCAGTGAAGCAGGGGCCAATCAGCCCCAGCATTTT. It specifies CASSEAGANQPQHF. The chain carries TRBV2 and TRBJ1-5, with a tentative D call TRBD1 (5 bases). With 0 bases removed from V and 3 bases from J, the gap between germline ends came to 6 bases. The CDR3 is made up of 14 amino acids. Germline loops: CDR1 SNHLY, CDR2 FYNNEI.

This clonotype has just a few counts. The rearrangement links TRBV20-1 to TRBJ2-7, with 11 bases matching TRBD2. Looked up from germline, CDR1 is DFQATT and CDR2 is SNEGSKA (reference sequence). The CDR3 has 16 residues. V lost 1 base, J lost 7 bases, and 12 bases stayed unmatched. The CDR3 region has the DNA TGCAGTGCTAGAGGCCCGATAGCGGGAGGGAGCTCGGAGCAGTACTTC. Encoded protein: CSARGPIAGGSSEQYF.

This clonotype has only a few counts. The V and J genes are TRBV6-2 or TRBV6-3 and TRBJ1-1, with D uncertain. This CDR3 comprises 14 residues. Germline values: CDR1 MNHEY, CDR2 SVGEGT. Between the trimmed V and J ends, which lost 2 bases and 6 bases, there was a span of 13 bases. CDR3 sequence (DNA): TGTGCCAGCAGTTACGCGGGGTCCTGGGCTGAAGCTTTCTTT. Protein: CASSYAGSWAEAFF.

This clonotype was seen only a few times. The V and J genes are TRBV20-1 and TRBJ2-7; tentative D call: TRBD2 (5 bases). Germline V CDR1 and CDR2: DFQATT, SNEGSKA (reference sequence). V dropped 2 bases and J dropped 5 bases, with 13 bases sitting between them. This CDR3 spans 13 amino acids. CDR3 loop: CSARSRANDEQYF. CDR3 DNA: TGCAGTGCTAGATCGCGGGCTAATGACGAGCAGTACTTC.

This clonotype was observed a handful of times. The chain combines TRBV13 with TRBJ2-7, with a tentative D call TRBD2 (6 bases). In germline, CDR1 is PRHDT, CDR2 FYEKMQ (reference sequence). Trimming removed 7 bases at V and 4 bases at J, with 14 bases between. The CDR3 has 13 residues. In DNA, the CDR3 is TGTGCCAGCACCTCCCAGGGACTGTACGAGCAGTACTTC. Translation: CASTSQGLYEQYF.

The sample holds many counts of this clonotype. This chain connects TRBV6-5 to TRBJ1-6, with D perhaps TRBD1 (5 bases). Germline V lookup: CDR1 MNHEY, CDR2 SVGAGI. This CDR3 region has 14 residues. Trimming stripped 6 bases from V and 7 bases from J, with 13 bases between. CDR3 amino acids: CASSPPGPNSPLHF. Here the CDR3 DNA reads TGTGCCAGCAGCCCCCCGGGGCCCAATTCACCCCTCCACTTT.

The J gene is TRBJ1-6, the V gene TRBV27; TRBD1 agrees at 7 bases. The CDR3 contains 15 residues. Per germline, CDR1 MNHEY and CDR2 SMNVEV (reference sequence). V gave up 4 bases and J gave up 8 bases; unmatched junction bases: 8. CDR3 protein: CASSSIPGGHSPLHF. DNA of the CDR3: TGTGCCAGCAGTTCGATCCCAGGGGGGCATTCACCCCTCCACTTT.

This sequence joins TRBV5-1 and TRBJ1-5; D unclear. The CDR3 runs 15 residues. CDR1 is SGHRS, CDR2 YFSETQ, per germline. Trimming cost V 0 bases and J 6 bases, with 13 bases left between them. CDR3 nucleotides: TGCGCCAGCAGCTTGGCCGGAGCAAGTGGTCAGCCCCAGCATTTT. Translating it yields CASSLAGASGQPQHF.

The table lists this clonotype with many counts. This chain uses TRBV10-1 with TRBJ2-7; D is undetermined. V was trimmed by 7 bases and J by 5 bases, leaving 3 bases between them. Per germline, CDR1 WNHNN and CDR2 SYGVQD (reference sequence). The CDR3 sequence is 9 residues long. The DNA of the CDR3 is TGCGCCAGCACCCACGAGCAGTACTTC. Translating it yields CASTHEQYF.

V gene TRBV20-1 combines with J gene TRBJ2-7, with a possible D match to TRBD2 (5 bases). This CDR3 is 14 amino acids long. CDR1 and CDR2 (germline): DFQATT, SNEGSKA (reference sequence). Trimming shortened V by 2 bases and J by 0 bases, and 11 bases separated the two germline ends. CDR3 protein: CSARYGKNSYEQYF. The CDR3 coding sequence is TGCAGTGCTAGATACGGGAAGAACTCCTACGAGCAGTACTTC.

In its sample, this clonotype was seen many times. CDR3 nucleotide sequence: TGTGCCAGCAGCCGGGACAGGGGGCCTACCCCTACGCAGTATTTT. Encoded protein: CASSRDRGPTPTQYF. This chain connects TRBV14 to TRBJ2-3, with 12 bases matching TRBD1. Per germline, CDR1 SGHDN and CDR2 FVKESK. V gave up 4 bases and J gave up 8 bases; unmatched junction bases: 7. The CDR3 totals 15 residues.

This clonotype was counted ten times or more. This chain joins TRBV29-1 and TRBJ2-2; possibly TRBD1 for D (5 bases). Looked up from germline, CDR1 is SQVTM and CDR2 is ANQGSEA. V lost 6 bases, J lost 4 bases, and 12 bases lay in between. This CDR3 is 13 amino acids long. The CDR3 region has the DNA TGCAGCGTCCGCCCCGACAGCACCGGGGAGCTGTTTTTT. Translation gives CSVRPDSTGELFF.

Comment on this clonotype: A much bigger clone sits one base away, suggesting this may be a read error. This rearrangement joins TRBV6-2 or TRBV6-3 to TRBJ1-4; D remains ambiguous. The V and J ends lost 10 bases and 5 bases respectively, with 11 bases between them. CDR1 and CDR2 from the germline V gene are MNHEY and SVGEGT. This CDR3 contains 12 residues. The CDR3 reads CAIEGLNEKLFF. CDR3 nucleotides: TGTGCCATCGAAGGACTAAATGAAAAACTGTTTTTT.

The sample holds many counts of this clonotype. This chain joins TRBV29-1 and TRBJ2-7; D is perhaps TRBD1 (5 bases). Deletions cut 7 bases from V and 5 bases from J, with 12 bases between. Per the germline V gene, CDR1 is SQVTM and CDR2 is ANQGSEA. There are 11 residues in the CDR3. The CDR3 DNA sequence: TGCAGCGCCAGGGCCTCAGACGAGCAGTACTTC. This translates into CSARASDEQYF.

This clonotype was detected only a few times. The rearrangement joins TRBV20-1 to TRBJ2-7, with 9 bases aligning to TRBD2. This CDR3 region has 15 residues. Per the germline V gene, CDR1 is DFQATT and CDR2 is SNEGSKA (reference sequence). J gave up 0 bases and V 6 bases, and 9 bases lay outside the gene matches. The CDR3 DNA follows: TGCAGTGCCGAAACCCCTAGCGGGGTCTCCTACGAGCAGTACTTC. As protein: CSAETPSGVSYEQYF.

The chain carries TRBV12-3 or TRBV12-4 and TRBJ2-2, with 7 bases identical to TRBD1. The V segment lost 1 base and the J segment 4 bases; nucleotides outside the gene matches: 3. CDR3 size: 15 residues. CDR3 sequence: CASSLVGTVTGELFF. CDR3 nucleotide sequence: TGTGCCAGCAGTTTAGTGGGGACAGTCACCGGGGAGCTGTTTTTT.

This clonotype was seen ten or more times. This sequence joins TRBV7-2 and TRBJ1-5; no clear D. Trimming removed 7 bases from V and 7 bases from J, with 20 bases in between. The CDR3 covers 15 residues. The germline V gene has CDR1 SGHTA and CDR2 FQGNSA. The CDR3 region has the DNA TGTGCCAGCACCACGGGGAGGGTAGAATACCAGCCCCAGCATTTT. Translated, it gives CASTTGRVEYQPQHF.

This clonotype was observed at least ten times. The chain is built from TRBV11-2 and TRBJ2-5, with D unresolved. CDR1 is SGHAT and CDR2 is FQNNGV in the germline V gene. The ends were cut back, 4 bases at V and 1 base at J, with 4 bases in the middle. The CDR3 is 12 residues long. The CDR3 loop reads CASSSTQETQYF. In DNA form, the CDR3 reads TGTGCCAGCAGCTCAACCCAAGAGACCCAGTACTTC.